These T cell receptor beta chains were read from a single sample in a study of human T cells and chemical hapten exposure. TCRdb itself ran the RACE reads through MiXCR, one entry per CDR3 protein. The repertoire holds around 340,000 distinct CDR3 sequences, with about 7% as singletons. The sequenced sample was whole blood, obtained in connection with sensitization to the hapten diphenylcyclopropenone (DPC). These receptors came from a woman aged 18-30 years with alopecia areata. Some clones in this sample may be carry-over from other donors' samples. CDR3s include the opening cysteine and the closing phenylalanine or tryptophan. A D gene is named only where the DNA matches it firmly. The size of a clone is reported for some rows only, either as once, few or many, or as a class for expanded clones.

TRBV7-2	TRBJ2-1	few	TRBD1	CASSFGTGGKQFF	TGTGCCAGCAGCTTTGGGACAGGGGGGAAGCAGTTCTTC
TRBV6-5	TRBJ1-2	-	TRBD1	CASRAGTGNRGYTF	TGTGCCAGCAGAGCCGGGACAGGGAATAGAGGCTACACCTTC
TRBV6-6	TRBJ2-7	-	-	CASSPQDEQYF	TGTGCCAGCAGCCCGCAGGACGAGCAGTACTTC
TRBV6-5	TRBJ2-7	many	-	CASSYYPPNSGTYEQYF	TGTGCCAGCAGTTACTACCCCCCGAATTCGGGGACCTACGAGCAGTACTTC
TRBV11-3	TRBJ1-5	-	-	CASSPVGVIPNQPQHF	TGTGCCAGCAGCCCAGTCGGGGTAATTCCTAATCAGCCCCAGCATTTT
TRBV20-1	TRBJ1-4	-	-	CSARVSNEKLFF	TGCAGTGCTAGAGTGTCTAATGAAAAACTGTTTTTT
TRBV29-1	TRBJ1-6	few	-	CSAHRGTEESPLHF	TGCAGCGCCCATAGGGGGACTGAAGAATCACCCCTCCACTTT
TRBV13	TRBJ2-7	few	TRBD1	CASSLDRGHIEQYF	TGTGCCAGCAGCTTAGACAGGGGGCACATCGAGCAGTACTTC
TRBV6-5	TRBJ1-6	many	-	CASSPGQLSSPLHF	TGTGCCAGCAGCCCCGGACAGCTATCCTCACCCCTCCACTTT
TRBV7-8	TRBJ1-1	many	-	CASSRNLNTEAFF	TGTGCCAGCAGCCGGAATCTGAACACTGAAGCTTTCTTT
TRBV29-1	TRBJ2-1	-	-	CSAPTPVSNNEQFF	TGCAGCGCACCGACACCCGTGTCCAACAATGAGCAGTTCTTC
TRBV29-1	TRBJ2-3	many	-	CSVNEGISTDTQYF	TGCAGCGTTAATGAGGGAATTAGCACAGATACGCAGTATTTT
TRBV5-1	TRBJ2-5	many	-	CASSWQDYQETQYF	TGCGCCAGCAGTTGGCAGGATTACCAAGAGACCCAGTACTTC
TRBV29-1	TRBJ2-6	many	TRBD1	CSVLTGSGANVLTF	TGCAGCGTCCTGACAGGGTCTGGGGCCAACGTCCTGACTTTC
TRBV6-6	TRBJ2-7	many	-	CASSYLSGGREQYF	TGTGCCAGCAGTTACTTATCCGGGGGCAGGGAGCAGTACTTC
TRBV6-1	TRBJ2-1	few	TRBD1	CASAGTGLSNEQFF	TGTGCCAGCGCCGGGACAGGGCTATCCAATGAGCAGTTCTTC
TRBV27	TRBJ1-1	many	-	CASSPLRGTEAFF	TGTGCCAGCAGTCCACTGAGGGGGACTGAAGCTTTCTTT
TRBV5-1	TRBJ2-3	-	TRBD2	CASSGTSPDTQYF	TGCGCCAGCAGCGGGACTAGCCCAGATACGCAGTATTTT
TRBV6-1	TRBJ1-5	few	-	CASILGLDADQPQHF	TGTGCCAGCATTCTCGGACTGGACGCGGATCAGCCCCAGCATTTT
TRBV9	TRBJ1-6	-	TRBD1	CASSSRTGQNSPLHF	TGTGCCAGCAGCTCACGGACAGGGCAAAATTCACCCCTCCACTTT
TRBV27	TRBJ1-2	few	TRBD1	CASSDRGQYGYTF	TGTGCCAGCAGTGACAGGGGGCAATATGGCTACACCTTC
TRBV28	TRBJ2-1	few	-	CASSLGVGGQYNEQFF	TGTGCCAGCAGCCTGGGTGTCGGGGGCCAATACAATGAGCAGTTCTTC
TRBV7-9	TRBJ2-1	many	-	CASSLIGGRAVSYNEQFF	TGTGCCAGCAGCTTGATCGGGGGCAGGGCAGTTTCATACAATGAGCAGTTCTTC
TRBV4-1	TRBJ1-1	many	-	CASSMGGRVEAFF	TGCGCCAGCAGCATGGGAGGGCGGGTTGAAGCTTTCTTT
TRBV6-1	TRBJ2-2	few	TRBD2	CASSKGSGGPARAGELFF	TGTGCCAGCAGTAAAGGTAGCGGGGGACCCGCAAGGGCCGGGGAGCTGTTTTTT
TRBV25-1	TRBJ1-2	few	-	CASSETPGGGYTF	TGTGCCAGCAGTGAAACCCCCGGGGGTGGCTACACCTTC
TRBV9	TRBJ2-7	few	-	CASSVGHDSYEQYF	TGTGCCAGCAGCGTTGGACACGATTCCTACGAGCAGTACTTC
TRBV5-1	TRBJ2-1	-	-	CASSLAGGANNEQFF	TGCGCCAGCAGCTTGGCGGGGGGCGCCAACAATGAGCAGTTCTTC
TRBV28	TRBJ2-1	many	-	CASSLGQPHSYNEQFF	TGTGCCAGCAGCCTGGGCCAGCCCCATTCGTACAATGAGCAGTTCTTC
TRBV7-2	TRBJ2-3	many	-	CASSFVVATDTQYF	TGTGCCAGCAGCTTCGTGGTAGCGACAGATACGCAGTATTTT
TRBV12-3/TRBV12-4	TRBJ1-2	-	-	CASSMTDHTYGYTF	TGTGCCAGCAGTATGACAGACCATACCTATGGCTACACCTTC
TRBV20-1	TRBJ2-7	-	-	CSAKETFGSYEQYF	TGCAGTGCTAAGGAGACATTCGGCTCCTACGAGCAGTACTTC
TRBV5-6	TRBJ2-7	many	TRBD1	CASSFLGQVAYEQYF	TGTGCCAGCAGCTTCCTCGGACAGGTGGCCTACGAGCAGTACTTC
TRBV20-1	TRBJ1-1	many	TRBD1	CSAPTGVNTEAFF	TGCAGTGCACCGACAGGGGTGAACACTGAAGCTTTCTTT
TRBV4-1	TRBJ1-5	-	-	CASSQDSLLDYSNQPQHF	TGCGCCAGCAGCCAAGACAGTCTTTTGGATTATAGCAATCAGCCCCAGCATTTT
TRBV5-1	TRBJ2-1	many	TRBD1	CASSSITGVNEQFF	TGCGCCAGCAGTTCGATTACAGGGGTCAATGAGCAGTTCTTC
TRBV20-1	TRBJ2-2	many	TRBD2	CSASPGLAFGELFF	TGCAGTGCTAGCCCGGGACTAGCGTTCGGGGAGCTGTTTTTT
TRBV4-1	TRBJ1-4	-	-	CASSSQDSRPKEKLFF	TGCGCCAGCAGCTCACAAGATAGCAGGCCCAAAGAAAAACTGTTTTTT
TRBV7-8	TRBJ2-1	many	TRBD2	CASSLGFSGGGNEQFF	TGTGCCAGCAGCTTAGGATTTAGCGGGGGAGGGAATGAGCAGTTCTTC
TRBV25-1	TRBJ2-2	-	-	CASSAPGGGTGELFF	TGTGCCAGCAGTGCGCCTGGAGGGGGCACCGGGGAGCTGTTTTTT